This T cell receptor beta chain is from a study of blood T cell repertoires in COVID-19. The overall study: Researchers got acute and convalescent COVID-19 samples from the United States, Italy and Spain. In each case, the material was cDNA or gDNA derived from T cells, B-cell-depleted T cells, or PBMCs.

Authors' analysis steps: Reference gene primer amplification gave estimated nucleated cell counts. Only in-frame clones appear in the TCRdb table, and some are missing; sequencing was by immunoSEQ multiplex PCR. Clone size and V and J calls were adopted from that table, with D and trimming inferred from the DNA. Of around 200,000 clones in the sample, approximately 87% are singletons; the top ten hold less than 25%. Germline loops: CDR1 SGHTA, CDR2 FQGNSA. The V gene lost 6 bases and the J gene lost 6 bases, with 26 bases spanning the gap. The CDR3 is 17 amino acids. The receptor was derived from a man between 65 and 85 years old with active or convalescent COVID-19. The chain couples TRBV7-2 to TRBJ1-2, with D perhaps TRBD1 (6 bases). The sequencing input was peripheral blood. The CDR3 here is CASSFDTIGRGNNGYTF. The CDR3 DNA sequence: TGTGCCAGCAGTTTCGACACGATAGGAAGGGGGAATAATGGCTACACCTTC.